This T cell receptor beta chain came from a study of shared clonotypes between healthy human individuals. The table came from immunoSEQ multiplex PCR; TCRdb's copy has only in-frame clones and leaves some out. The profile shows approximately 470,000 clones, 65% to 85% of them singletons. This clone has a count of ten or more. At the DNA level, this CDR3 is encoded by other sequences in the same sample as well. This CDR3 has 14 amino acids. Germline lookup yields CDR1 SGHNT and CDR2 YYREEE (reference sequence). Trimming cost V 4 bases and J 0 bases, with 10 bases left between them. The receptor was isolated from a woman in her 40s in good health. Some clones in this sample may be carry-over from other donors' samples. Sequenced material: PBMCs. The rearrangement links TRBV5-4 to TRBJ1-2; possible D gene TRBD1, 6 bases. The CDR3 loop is CASSLDRANYGYTF. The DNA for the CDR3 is TGTGCCAGCAGCCTGGACAGAGCTAACTATGGCTACACCTTC.